Shown below are 19 T cell receptor beta chains from a single sample sequenced in a study of T cell responses to AZD1222 COVID-19 vaccine. Using immunoSEQ multiplex PCR, the repertoire was profiled, and TCRdb retains in-frame clones only, with some absent. Of 80,000 to 90,000 clones detected, 89% appear once; the ten largest clones hold over 2%. Material: peripheral blood, obtained on day 0 of AZD1222 vaccination. The receptors come from an adult in good health.

The chain employs TRBV7-7 and TRBJ2-5, with D perhaps given as TRBD1 or TRBD2 (5 bases each). V gave up 11 bases and J gave up 8 bases, with 21 bases separating them. The CDR3 covers 13 residues. CDR1 is SSHAT and CDR2 is FNYEAQ in the germline V gene (reference sequence). CDR3 in DNA: TGTGCCGGGGCTCTCGGGGTCAGGTGTACCCAGTACTTC. It encodes CAGALGVRCTQYF.

V usage is TRBV19 and J usage is TRBJ1-1; a weak D match, TRBD1 (5 bases). The germline CDR1 and CDR2 sequences are LNHDA and SQIVND (reference sequence). The germline V and J ends were trimmed by 1 base and 5 bases, with 11 bases remaining between them. The CDR3 covers 14 residues. The CDR3 nucleotides are TGTGCCAGTAGTATAGTATCGGGGGAGACTGAAGCTTTCTTT. This encodes CASSIVSGETEAFF.

The genes are TRBV5-1 and TRBJ1-2; D uncertain. The CDR3 contains 14 residues. Trimming took 0 bases from V and 3 from J, leaving 9 bases between them. Germline V gene sequence: CDR1 SGHRS, CDR2 YFSETQ. The CDR3: CASSLVQADYGYTF. The CDR3 DNA follows: TGCGCCAGCAGCTTGGTTCAGGCCGACTATGGCTACACCTTC.

The CDR3 spells CAFKAGNPVGKGYTF. CDR3 nucleotides: TGTGCCTTTAAAGCAGGGAACCCGGTAGGGAAGGGCTACACCTTC. This rearrangement joins TRBV30 to TRBJ1-2; weak D call: TRBD1 (5 bases). This CDR3 comprises 15 residues. Germline-derived CDR1 and CDR2 are GTSNPN and SVGIG (reference sequence). The V gene lost 7 bases and the J gene lost 8 bases, with 26 bases spanning the gap.

The chain uses TRBV5-4 and TRBJ2-7; TRBD1 is a possible D gene (5 bases). Germline lookup yields CDR1 SGHNT and CDR2 YYREEE (reference sequence). This CDR3 has 15 residues. V lost 4 bases and J 2 bases, leaving 16 bases between the germline ends. CDR3 region: CASSGKDTSAYEQYF. The DNA of the CDR3 is TGTGCCAGCAGCGGAAAGGACACCTCGGCCTACGAGCAGTACTTC.

The rearrangement joins TRBV6-5 to TRBJ1-1; possibly TRBD1 for D (6 bases). Looked up from germline, CDR1 is MNHEY and CDR2 is SVGAGI. V gave up 7 bases and J gave up 0 bases, with 12 bases separating them. The CDR3 has 14 residues. CDR3 residues: CASTGQRLNTEAFF. DNA for the CDR3: TGTGCCAGCACCGGACAGCGATTGAACACTGAAGCTTTCTTT.

V gene TRBV19 combines with J gene TRBJ1-3; D gene ambiguous. Germline V CDR1 and CDR2: LNHDA, SQIVND (reference sequence). The CDR3 extends over 15 amino acids. Trimming left V 6 bases short and J 0 bases short, with 12 bases between. This chain's CDR3 is CASRNLRFSGNTIYF. The CDR3, as DNA: TGTGCCAGTAGAAACTTACGGTTCTCTGGAAACACCATATATTTT.

The CDR3 DNA follows: TGCGCCAGCAGCCCCGGGACTAGCGTCCCCTACGAGCAGTACTTC. It specifies CASSPGTSVPYEQYF. The rearrangement joins TRBV5-1 to TRBJ2-7, with 10 bases aligning to TRBD2. V lost 4 bases and J lost 2; bases outside the gene matches: 6. The CDR3 length is 15 residues. Germline CDR1 SGHRS, CDR2 YFSETQ.

The genes are TRBV10-3 and TRBJ2-7; possible D gene TRBD1, 5 bases. Germline loops: CDR1 ENHRY, CDR2 SYGVKD. This CDR3 has 12 amino acids. V was clipped by 6 bases and J by 5 bases, with 11 bases between them. CDR3 DNA: TGTGCCATCAGCAGGGTAACCCACGAGCAGTACTTC. As protein: CAISRVTHEQYF.

The chain recombines TRBV5-1 with TRBJ2-1; D call uncertain. The CDR3 runs to 16 residues. V was pared by 1 base and J by 0 bases, with 11 bases between. Germline values: CDR1 SGHRS, CDR2 YFSETQ. The CDR3 region has the DNA TGCGCCAGCAGCTTGTTTTCAACCATCTCCTACAATGAGCAGTTCTTC. Its protein is CASSLFSTISYNEQFF.

V and J are TRBV9 and TRBJ1-4; D call uncertain. V was pared by 3 bases and J by 2 bases, with 8 bases between. There are 14 residues in the CDR3. Per germline, CDR1 SGDLS and CDR2 YYNGEE. The CDR3 loop reads CASSESGTNEKLFF. The CDR3 coding sequence is TGTGCCAGCAGCGAATCGGGGACTAATGAAAAACTGTTTTTT.

The genes are TRBV19 and TRBJ1-5, with D unresolved. V was pared by 5 bases and J by 4 bases, with 12 bases between. The CDR3 loop spans 14 amino acids. CDR1 is LNHDA, CDR2 SQIVND, per germline (reference sequence). CDR3 region: CASSERRENQPQHF. CDR3 coding DNA: TGTGCCAGTAGTGAGCGGAGGGAGAATCAGCCCCAGCATTTT. Filled out from reference TRBV19 and TRBJ1-5, the complete variable domain reads DGGITQSPKYLFRKEGQNVTLSCEQNLNHDAMYWYRQDPGQGLRLIYYSQIVNDFQKGDIAEGYSVSREKKESFPLTVTSAQKNPTAFYLCASSERRENQPQHFGDGTRLSIL.

J is TRBJ1-1 and V is TRBV6-6; D gene unclear. Germline CDR1 reads MNHNY; CDR2 reads SVGAGI (reference sequence). Trimming left V 5 bases short and J 1 base short, with 11 bases between. The CDR3 is 14 amino acids. The CDR3 region has the DNA TGTGCCAGCAGTCAGTACTGGGGGAACACTGAAGCTTTCTTT. Residues: CASSQYWGNTEAFF.

The count of this clone is one. V is TRBV30 and J is TRBJ1-1, with D possibly being TRBD1 (5 bases). The length of the CDR3 is 15 residues. Trimming took 0 bases from V and 4 from J, leaving 15 bases between them. CDR1 GTSNPN and CDR2 SVGIG come from the germline V gene (reference sequence). CDR3 region: CAWSVRVGGGTEAFF. The CDR3 coding sequence is TGTGCCTGGAGTGTACGGGTCGGGGGGGGCACTGAAGCTTTCTTT.

This chain uses TRBV9 with TRBJ2-2; D call uncertain. The CDR3 extends over 14 amino acids. Trimming took off 0 bases at V and 4 bases at J, with 7 bases between the two ends. Germline assignment: CDR1 SGDLS and CDR2 YYNGEE. The CDR3 DNA reads TGTGCCAGCAGCGTAGTCGGAACCACCGGGGAGCTGTTTTTT. It yields the protein CASSVVGTTGELFF.

The chain employs TRBV18 and TRBJ2-7; D is ambiguous. Between the trimmed V and J ends, which lost 3 bases and 6 bases, there was a span of 12 bases. The CDR3 runs to 13 residues. Germline V gene sequence: CDR1 KGHSH, CDR2 LQKENI. The CDR3 loop reads CASSPGTDGEQYF. The CDR3 DNA sequence: TGTGCCAGCTCACCGGGCACCGACGGCGAGCAGTACTTC.

The rearrangement joins TRBV19 to TRBJ2-2; D is unresolved. The germline CDR1 and CDR2 sequences are LNHDA and SQIVND (reference sequence). This CDR3 comprises 15 residues. Between the trimmed V and J ends, which lost 2 bases and 3 bases, there was a span of 10 bases. CDR3 amino acids: CASSITQEYTGELFF. Here the CDR3 DNA reads TGTGCCAGTAGTATAACGCAAGAATACACCGGGGAGCTGTTTTTT.

This clone was detected a few times. The chain recombines TRBV9 with TRBJ2-3; D is uncertain. Germline loops: CDR1 SGDLS, CDR2 YYNGEE. V was shortened by 0 bases and J by 4 bases, with 6 bases between the two germline ends. The CDR3 is 13 amino acids. The CDR3 protein is CASSVGPPDTQYF. The DNA of the CDR3 is TGTGCCAGCAGCGTAGGACCCCCAGATACGCAGTATTTT.

The chain joins TRBV5-1 to TRBJ2-3; no clear D. The germline V and J ends were trimmed by 1 base and 2 bases, with 5 bases remaining between them. Germline V gene data show CDR1 as SGHRS and CDR2 as YFSETQ. The CDR3 is 13 residues long. Here the CDR3 DNA reads TGCGCCAGCAGCTTGTATGTCACAGATACGCAGTATTTT. It yields the protein CASSLYVTDTQYF.